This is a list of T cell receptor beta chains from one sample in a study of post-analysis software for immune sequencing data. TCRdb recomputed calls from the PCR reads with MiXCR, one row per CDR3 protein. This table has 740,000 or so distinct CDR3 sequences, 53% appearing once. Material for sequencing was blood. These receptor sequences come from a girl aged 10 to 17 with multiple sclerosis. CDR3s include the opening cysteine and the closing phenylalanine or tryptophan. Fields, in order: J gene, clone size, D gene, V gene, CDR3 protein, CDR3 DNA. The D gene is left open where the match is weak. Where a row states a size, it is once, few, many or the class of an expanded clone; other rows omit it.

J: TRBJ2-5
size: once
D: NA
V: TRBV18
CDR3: CASSPRDGKETQYF
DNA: TGTGCCAGCTCACCACGGGACGGAAAAGAGACCCAGTACTTC

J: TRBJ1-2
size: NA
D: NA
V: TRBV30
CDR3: CAWTDGYTF
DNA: TGTGCCTGGACAGATGGCTACACCTTC

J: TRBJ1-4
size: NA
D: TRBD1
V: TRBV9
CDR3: CASSVGDRGLEKLFF
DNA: TGTGCCAGCAGCGTTGGGGACAGGGGGCTTGAAAAACTGTTTTTT

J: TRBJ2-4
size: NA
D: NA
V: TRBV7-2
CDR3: CASSSQDSGNIQYF
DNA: TGTGCCAGCAGCTCACAAGACAGCGGGAACATTCAGTACTTC

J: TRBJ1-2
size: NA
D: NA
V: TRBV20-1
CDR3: CSAGSRNYYGYTF
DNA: TGCAGTGCGGGGAGCAGGAACTACTATGGCTACACCTTC

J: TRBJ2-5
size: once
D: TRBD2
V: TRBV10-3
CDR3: CAISLEHGTSGLFGETQYF
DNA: TGTGCCATCAGCCTTGAACATGGGACTAGCGGCCTCTTCGGAGAGACCCAGTACTTC

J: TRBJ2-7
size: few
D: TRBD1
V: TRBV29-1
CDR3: CSVDVVGQGIAYEQYF
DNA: TGCAGCGTTGATGTGGTAGGACAGGGGATCGCCTACGAGCAGTACTTC

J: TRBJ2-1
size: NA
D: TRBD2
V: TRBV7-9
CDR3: CASSQAGDHYNEQFF
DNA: TGTGCCAGCAGCCAAGCGGGGGACCATTACAATGAGCAGTTCTTC

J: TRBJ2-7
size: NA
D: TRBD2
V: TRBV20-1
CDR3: CSARTGTSGRYEQYF
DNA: TGCAGTGCTAGAACTGGGACTAGCGGGAGGTACGAGCAGTACTTC

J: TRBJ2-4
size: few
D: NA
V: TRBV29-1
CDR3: CSVVLGGSLAKNIQYF
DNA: TGCAGCGTTGTCCTCGGGGGATCGCTAGCCAAAAACATTCAGTACTTC

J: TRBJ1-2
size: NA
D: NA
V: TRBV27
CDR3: CASSPYSPGKAYGYTF
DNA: TGTGCCAGCAGTCCTTACAGCCCAGGGAAGGCTTATGGCTACACCTTC

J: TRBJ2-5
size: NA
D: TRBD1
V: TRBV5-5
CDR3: CASSLGQGASQGEQYF
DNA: TGTGCCAGCAGCTTGGGGCAGGGGGCGAGTCAAGGAGAGCAGTACTTC

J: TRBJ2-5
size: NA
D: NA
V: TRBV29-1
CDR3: CSVQGGVQETQYF
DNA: TGCAGCGTTCAAGGGGGGGTCCAAGAGACCCAGTACTTC

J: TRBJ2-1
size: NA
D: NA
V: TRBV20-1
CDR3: CSAKPGGNEQFF
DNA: TGCAGTGCCAAACCCGGTGGGAATGAGCAGTTCTTC

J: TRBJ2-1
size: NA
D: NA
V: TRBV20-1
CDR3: CSARNELGPTLYNEQFF
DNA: TGCAGTGCTAGAAATGAGTTGGGACCGACCCTATACAATGAGCAGTTCTTC

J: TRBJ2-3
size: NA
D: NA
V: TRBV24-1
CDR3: CATSDPTGKGDTQYF
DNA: TGTGCCACCAGTGACCCGACTGGGAAGGGAGATACGCAGTATTTT

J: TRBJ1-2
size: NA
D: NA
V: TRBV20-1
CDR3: CSAGEATPTYGYTF
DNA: TGCAGTGCTGGGGAGGCGACCCCAACCTATGGCTACACCTTC

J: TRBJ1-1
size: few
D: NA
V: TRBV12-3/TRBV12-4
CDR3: CASSFHTEAFF
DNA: TGTGCCAGCAGTTTCCACACTGAAGCTTTCTTT

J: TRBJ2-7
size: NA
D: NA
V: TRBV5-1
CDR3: CASSLERVSRTYEQYF
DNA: TGCGCCAGCAGCTTGGAGCGGGTTTCAAGGACCTACGAGCAGTACTTC

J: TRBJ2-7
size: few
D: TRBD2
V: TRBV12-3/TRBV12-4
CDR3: CAIQLAGGPSEQYF
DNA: TGTGCCATCCAACTAGCGGGAGGGCCTAGCGAGCAGTACTTC

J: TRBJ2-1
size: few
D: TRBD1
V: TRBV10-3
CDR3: CAIQGANEQFF
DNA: TGTGCCATACAGGGGGCTAATGAGCAGTTCTTC

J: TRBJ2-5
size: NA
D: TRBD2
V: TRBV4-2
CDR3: CASSQDPLAGLLETQYF
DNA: TGTGCCAGCAGCCAAGATCCATTAGCGGGGCTTTTGGAGACCCAGTACTTC

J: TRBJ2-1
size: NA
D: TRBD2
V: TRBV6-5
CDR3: CASSYLAAGTSVYDEQFF
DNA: TGTGCCAGCAGTTACTTGGCTGCCGGGACTAGTGTTTACGATGAGCAGTTCTTC

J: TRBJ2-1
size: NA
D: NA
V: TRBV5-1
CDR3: CASSLNSQGPYNEQFF
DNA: TGCGCCAGCAGCTTGAATTCCCAGGGGCCCTACAATGAGCAGTTCTTC

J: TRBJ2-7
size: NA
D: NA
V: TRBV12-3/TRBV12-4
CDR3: CASSPIQGPAGEQYF
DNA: TGTGCCAGCAGTCCTATACAGGGTCCTGCGGGCGAGCAGTACTTC

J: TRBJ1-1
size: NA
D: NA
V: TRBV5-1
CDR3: CASSVTGEAFF
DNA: TGCGCCAGCAGCGTTACAGGAGAAGCTTTCTTT

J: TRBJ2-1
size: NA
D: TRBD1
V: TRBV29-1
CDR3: CSVEGQGSSYNEQFF
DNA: TGCAGCGTTGAGGGACAGGGGAGCTCCTACAATGAGCAGTTCTTC

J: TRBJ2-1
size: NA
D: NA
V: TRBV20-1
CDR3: CSARQDSLNEQFF
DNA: TGCAGTGCTAGGCAGGACAGCCTCAATGAGCAGTTCTTC

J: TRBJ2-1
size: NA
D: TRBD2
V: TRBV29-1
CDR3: CSGDQRLAGLVAEQFF
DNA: TGCAGCGGTGACCAAAGACTAGCGGGCCTCGTGGCAGAGCAGTTCTTC

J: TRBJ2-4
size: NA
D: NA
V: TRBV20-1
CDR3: CSARGGLVDIQYF
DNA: TGCAGTGCCAGAGGGGGGCTGGTGGACATTCAGTACTTC

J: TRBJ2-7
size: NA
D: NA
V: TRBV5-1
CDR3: CASSFRGFGEQYF
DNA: TGCGCCAGCAGCTTTCGGGGTTTCGGCGAGCAGTACTTC

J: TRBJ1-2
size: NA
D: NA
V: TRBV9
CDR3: CASSVIGGTNYGYTF
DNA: TGTGCCAGCAGCGTTATAGGAGGGACTAACTATGGCTACACCTTC

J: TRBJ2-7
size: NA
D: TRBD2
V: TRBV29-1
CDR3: CSVDGLAGIHEQYF
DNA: TGCAGCGTTGATGGTCTAGCGGGGATCCACGAGCAGTACTTC

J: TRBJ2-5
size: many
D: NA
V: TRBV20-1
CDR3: CSARDRRGQETQYF
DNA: TGCAGTGCTAGAGATCGACGGGGCCAAGAGACCCAGTACTTC

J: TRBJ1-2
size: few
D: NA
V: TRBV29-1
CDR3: CSVVVSGRGYGYTF
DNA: TGCAGCGTTGTGGTCTCCGGAAGAGGGTATGGCTACACCTTC

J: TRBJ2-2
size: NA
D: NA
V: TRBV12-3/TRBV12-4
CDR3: CASSPTVARVGTGELFF
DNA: TGTGCCAGCAGTCCGACCGTCGCACGGGTTGGCACCGGGGAGCTGTTTTTT

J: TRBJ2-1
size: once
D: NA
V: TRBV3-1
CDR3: CASSQLGGREQFF
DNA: TGTGCCAGCAGCCAACTGGGAGGTCGTGAGCAGTTCTTC

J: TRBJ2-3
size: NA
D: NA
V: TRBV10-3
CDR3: CAISEARGGTDTQYF
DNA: TGTGCCATCAGTGAGGCGAGGGGGGGCACAGATACGCAGTATTTT

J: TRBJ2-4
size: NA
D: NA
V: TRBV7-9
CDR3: CAGSLNRDSKEQYF
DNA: TGTGCCGGCAGCCTAAACAGGGATTCCAAGGAGCAGTACTTC

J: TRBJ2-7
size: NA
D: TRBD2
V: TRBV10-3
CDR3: CATRLAGDEQYF
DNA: TGTGCCACCCGACTAGCGGGAGATGAGCAGTACTTC